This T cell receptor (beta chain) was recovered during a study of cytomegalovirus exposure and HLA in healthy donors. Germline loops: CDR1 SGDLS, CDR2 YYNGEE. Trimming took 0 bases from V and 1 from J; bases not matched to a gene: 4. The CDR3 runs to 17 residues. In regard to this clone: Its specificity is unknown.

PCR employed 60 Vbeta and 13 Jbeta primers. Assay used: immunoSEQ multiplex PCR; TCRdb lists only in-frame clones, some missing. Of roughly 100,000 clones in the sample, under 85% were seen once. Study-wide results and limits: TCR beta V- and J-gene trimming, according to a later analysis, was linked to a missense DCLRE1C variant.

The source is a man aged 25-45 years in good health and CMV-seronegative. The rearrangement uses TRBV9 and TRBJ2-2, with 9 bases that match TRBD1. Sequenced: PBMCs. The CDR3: CASSVGLGQGNTGELFF. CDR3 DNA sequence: TGTGCCAGCAGCGTAGGATTGGGACAGGGGAACACCGGGGAGCTGTTTTTT.